The subject of this entry is one TCR delta chain. The target antigen is unknown. Trimming took off 4 bases at V and 0 bases at J, with 21 bases between the two ends. Germline lookup yields CDR1 TSWWSYY and CDR2 QGS. The CDR3 has 18 residues. The data were obtained in a study of Vδ1+ human thymocytes. Study-level results: Highly polyclonal TRG and TRD repertoires with Gaussian CDR3 length distributions appeared in thymus. Approximately 20% of thymic delta-chain sequences were Vdelta2, with few Vdelta3, unlike blood Vdelta1+ controls.

Vdelta1+ thymocyte sorts reached between roughly 98% and 99.6% purity. Extracted RNA was reverse transcribed into cDNA. Multiplex PCR used pooled V-gene forward primers and a constant-region reverse primer to amplify CDR3s. TCRdb re-processed the multiplex PCR reads using CATT. The data contain about 55,000 delta-chain clones, roughly 15% of them seen just once; the ten biggest clones take up 0.5%. Material for sequencing was Vdelta1+ gamma-delta thymocytes from the thymus. The subset is: FACS-sorted CD3+ TCRalphabeta- TCRVdelta1+ TCRVdelta2- thymocytes. The J gene is TRDJ1, the V gene TRDV1; possible D gene TRDD2, 6 bases. The clonotype originates from a boy under two years old who had congenital heart surgery. The CDR3 coding sequence is TGTGCTCTTGGGGGAGGGCCTTCCCCAACGCCCAACACCGATAAACTCATCTTT. This encodes CALGGGPSPTPNTDKLIF.